A single sample gave rise to the 7 T cell receptor beta chains below, sequenced in a study of T-cell memory formation after mild COVID-19. Each CDR3 protein is one row after TCRdb ran MiXCR on the 5' RACE reads. The sample has approximately 400,000 distinct CDR3 sequences; around 24% are singletons. The sample comprised PBMCs or a T cell subset sorted from them (not recorded which). All receptors come from an adult woman who had mild COVID-19 (a few samples of this study predate the infection). Cell type and time point are not known.

The chain is built from TRBV4-1 and TRBJ1-4; D remains ambiguous. The CDR3 covers 16 residues. Trimming took off 1 base at V and 3 bases at J, with 12 bases between the two ends. Germline CDR1 reads MGHRA; CDR2 reads YSYEKL. CDR3 sequence (DNA): TGCGCCAGCAGCCAAGCCACCGGGCAGCCTAATGAAAAACTGTTTTTT. Amino acid sequence: CASSQATGQPNEKLFF.

The sample holds a few counts of this clonotype. The chain is built from TRBV7-9 and TRBJ2-1; D remains unclear. Per the germline V gene, CDR1 is SEHNR and CDR2 is FQNEAQ (reference sequence). This CDR3 contains 15 residues. V dropped 5 bases and J dropped 7 bases, with 18 bases sitting between them. The DNA for the CDR3 is TGTGCCAGCAGCCCATTTGTGGGAAGGTATAATGAGCAGTTCTTC. Protein: CASSPFVGRYNEQFF.

This sequence joins TRBV3-1 and TRBJ2-5; maybe TRBD2 (7 bases). V lost 4 bases to trimming and J lost 5 bases, with 23 bases between them. The V gene's germline CDR1 is LGHDT and CDR2 YNNKEL (reference sequence). The CDR3 contains 17 residues. This chain's CDR3 is CASSLKVMRGGRETQYF. The CDR3 DNA reads TGTGCCAGCAGCCTAAAAGTGATGAGGGGGGGCCGGGAGACCCAGTACTTC.

The chain links TRBV6-2 or TRBV6-3 to TRBJ2-7, with TRBD2 as a possible D gene (5 bases). Between the trimmed V and J ends, which lost 10 bases and 4 bases, there was a span of 20 bases. Germline V lookup: CDR1 MNHEY, CDR2 SVGEGT. This CDR3 contains 14 residues. The CDR3 here is CAISDFPRYYEQYF. The DNA of the CDR3 is TGTGCCATCTCGGACTTCCCAAGATATTACGAGCAGTACTTC.

This clonotype showed up just a few times. The chain joins TRBV5-1 to TRBJ2-7; D remains ambiguous. V was cut by 4 bases and J by 3 bases, with 5 bases left in between. The germline CDR1 and CDR2 sequences are SGHRS and YFSETQ. The CDR3 sequence is 11 residues long. This CDR3 reads CASSDVYEQYF. Written as DNA, the CDR3 is TGCGCCAGCAGCGACGTCTACGAGCAGTACTTC.

The chain carries TRBV27 and TRBJ2-7; 12 bases line up with TRBD1. Germline-derived CDR1 and CDR2 are MNHEY and SMNVEV (reference sequence). The CDR3 spans 15 residues. V was pared by 2 bases and J by 4 bases, with 3 bases of the junction left unmatched. In nucleotides, the CDR3 is TGTGCCAGCAGTTTAGGGACAGGGGGCAGGTACGAGCAGTACTTC. Translating it yields CASSLGTGGRYEQYF.

This chain connects TRBV6-6 to TRBJ2-1, with no clear D. The CDR3 consists of 15 residues. Trimming removed 1 base from V and 8 bases from J, with 15 bases in between. Germline lookup yields CDR1 MNHNY and CDR2 SVGAGI (reference sequence). The CDR3 here is CASSYYGYREYEQFF. The CDR3 DNA reads as TGTGCCAGCAGTTACTACGGCTATAGGGAATATGAGCAGTTCTTC.